Below, 21 T cell receptor beta chains from the same sample are listed, as sequenced in a study of T cells after yellow fever vaccination (dated by TCRdb to about 2019). Reading the label with the study, this specimen's treatment or condition is: live attenuated yellow fever vaccine strain. The library was made by 5' RACE. For sequencing, an Illumina HiSeq 2500 was employed. Starting from the raw public reads, TCRdb applied fastp trimming at Q25, assembled clones with MiXCR and retained in-frame beta chains. Records with the same CDR3 protein are collapsed into one entry carrying the most frequent genes and DNA. The table for this sample lists some 350,000 distinct CDR3 sequences; approximately 6% of them were counted only once. Approximately 15% of the sample is held by the ten biggest clonotypes. The sequencing used PBMCs, collected 5 days after the yellow fever booster vaccination. These receptors all stem from a man aged 25-45 years who received the YFV17D yellow fever vaccine.

This clonotype has more than one count but fewer than ten. V is TRBV7-2 and J is TRBJ2-7, with TRBD2 matching 10 bases. CDR1 SGHTA and CDR2 FQGNSA come from the germline V gene. The CDR3 spans 15 residues. J was trimmed by 2 bases and V by 2 bases; bases with no gene match: 3. CDR3 region: CASSLRAGGPYEQYF. CDR3 coding DNA: TGTGCCAGCAGCTTAAGAGCGGGAGGGCCCTACGAGCAGTACTTC. The complete variable domain, with remaining parts taken from reference TRBV7-2 and TRBJ2-7, reads GAGVSQSPSNKVTEKGKDVELRCDPISGHTALYWYRQSLGQGLEFLIYFQGNSAPDKSGLPSDRFSAERTGGSVSTLTIQRTQQEDSAVYLCASSLRAGGPYEQYFGPGTRLTVT.

The V gene is TRBV5-1, the J gene TRBJ2-3, with 12 bases identical to TRBD2. The CDR3 extends over 17 amino acids. Trimming at V came to 4 bases and at J to 4 bases, leaving 10 bases not matched to a gene. CDR1 SGHRS and CDR2 YFSETQ come from the germline V gene. This CDR3 is CASSPSTSGRGPDTQYF. The CDR3 region has the DNA TGCGCCAGCAGCCCGTCGACTAGCGGGAGAGGCCCAGATACGCAGTATTTT.

V is TRBV19 and J is TRBJ2-7, with 13 bases fitting TRBD2. The V and J ends lost 7 bases and 1 base, in that order; junction bases with no gene match: 1. The CDR3 totals 14 residues. Germline V lookup: CDR1 LNHDA, CDR2 SQIVND (reference sequence). The CDR3 nucleotides read TGTGCCAGTAAGACTAGCGGGAGGTCCTACGAGCAGTACTTC. Its translation is CASKTSGRSYEQYF.

DNA for the CDR3: TGCAGCGTTGAAAAGGGAGCCACCAATAATGGCTACACCTTC. Translation gives CSVEKGATNNGYTF. The chain has TRBV29-1 and TRBJ1-2; D is uncertain. Germline values: CDR1 SQVTM, CDR2 ANQGSEA. Trimming removed 2 bases from V and 6 bases from J, with 16 bases in between. This CDR3 has 14 residues.

In this sample, this clonotype turned up a few times. The rearrangement uses TRBV3-1 and TRBJ1-6, with a weak D call TRBD1 (6 bases). Germline-derived CDR1 and CDR2 are LGHDT and YNNKEL (reference sequence). The CDR3 has 17 residues. With 0 bases removed from V and 9 bases from J, the gap between germline ends came to 18 bases. CDR3 nucleotide sequence: TGTGCCAGCAGCCAAGATGGGGGACAAGCGTTCAGTTCACCCCTCCACTTT. Its protein is CASSQDGGQAFSSPLHF.

The chain couples TRBV18 to TRBJ2-3; 13 nucleotides line up with TRBD2. With V trimmed by 2 bases and J by 5 bases, 10 bases remained unmatched. Germline-derived CDR1 and CDR2 are KGHSH and LQKENI. The length of the CDR3 is 18 residues. The CDR3 here is CASSPTTTSGRFGDTQYF. In DNA form, the CDR3 reads TGTGCCAGCTCACCAACAACGACTAGCGGGAGGTTCGGAGATACGCAGTATTTT. Combining the CDR3 with reference TRBV18 and TRBJ2-3 gives the whole variable domain NAGVMQNPRHLVRRRGQEARLRCSPMKGHSHVYWYRQLPEEGLKFMVYLQKENIIDESGMPKERFSAEFPKEGPSILRIQQVVRGDSAAYFCASSPTTTSGRFGDTQYFGPGTRLTVL.

This clonotype came up many times. The rearrangement joins TRBV7-6 to TRBJ2-5; D call uncertain. Germline CDR1 SGHVS, CDR2 FNYEAQ. V lost 0 bases and J lost 5, with 7 bases in between. This CDR3 is built from 13 residues. The CDR3 bases are TGTGCCAGCAGCTTAGCGTTGGGGGAGACCCAGTACTTC. The encoded protein is CASSLALGETQYF.

This clonotype was detected a few times. The chain combines TRBV6-1 with TRBJ2-3, with D tentatively TRBD2 (6 bases). CDR3 length equals 17 residues. CDR1 is MNHNS, CDR2 SASEGT, per germline. The V end lost 5 bases, the J end lost 0 bases, and 18 bases lay between the germline ends. CDR3 nucleotides: TGTGCCAGCAGTAGGGGACTTCAACCGGCCAGCACAGATACGCAGTATTTT. This translates into CASSRGLQPASTDTQYF.

The chain couples TRBV20-1 to TRBJ2-3, with D perhaps TRBD2 (6 bases). This CDR3 has 15 residues. The germline CDR1 and CDR2 sequences are DFQATT and SNEGSKA (reference sequence). The V end lost 1 base, the J end lost 1 base, and 12 bases lay between the germline ends. CDR3 bases: TGCAGTGCTAGAGCACCGTCTAGCGGCACAGATACGCAGTATTTT. Its protein product is CSARAPSSGTDTQYF.

CDR3 coding DNA: TGTGCCAGCAGGAGACAGGGGGCCACTGAAGCTTTCTTT. It translates to CASRRQGATEAFF. The chain is built from TRBV7-2 and TRBJ1-1; TRBD1 aligns across 10 bases. Germline values: CDR1 SGHTA, CDR2 FQGNSA. CDR3 length equals 13 residues. The ends lost 6 bases at V and 4 bases at J; junction bases unmatched: 2.

This clonotype was observed at least ten times. The chain employs TRBV7-2 and TRBJ2-3; 11 bases agree with TRBD1. The V and J ends lost 5 bases and 5 bases, in that order; junction bases with no gene match: 3. The CDR3 has 14 amino acids. Germline V lookup: CDR1 SGHTA, CDR2 FQGNSA. For the CDR3, the DNA is TGTGCCAGCAGCCTGGACAGGGGGCAAGATACGCAGTATTTT. Residues: CASSLDRGQDTQYF.

V is TRBV18 and J is TRBJ1-5; the D is unclear. Germline V gene sequence: CDR1 KGHSH, CDR2 LQKENI. V shed 1 base and J shed 5 bases, with 6 bases lying between them. This CDR3 comprises 13 residues. The CDR3 here is CASSPHRDQPQHF. As DNA, the CDR3 is TGTGCCAGCTCACCACACCGAGATCAGCCCCAGCATTTT.

The rearrangement joins TRBV30 to TRBJ2-7, with 11 bases fitting TRBD2. V shed 2 bases, J shed 2 bases, and the junction held 14 bases outside the gene matches. CDR3 length equals 18 residues. Germline-derived CDR1 and CDR2 are GTSNPN and SVGIG (reference sequence). The CDR3 sequence is CAWSKLEAGTSGTYEQYF. The CDR3 nucleotides read TGTGCCTGGAGTAAGCTCGAAGCGGGGACTAGCGGCACCTACGAGCAGTACTTC.

The CDR3 is CASSQDSGPTDTQYF. CDR3 bases: TGCGCCAGCAGCCAAGATTCGGGACCTACAGATACGCAGTATTTT. The chain uses TRBV4-3 and TRBJ2-3; D possibly matches TRBD1 or TRBD2 (5 bases each). Deletions cut 0 bases from V and 3 bases from J, with 10 bases between. The CDR3 spans 15 residues. Per the germline V gene, CDR1 is LGHNA and CDR2 is YSLEER.

The gene calls are TRBV18 and TRBJ2-3; D remains unclear. The CDR3 sequence is 13 residues long. Germline V lookup: CDR1 KGHSH, CDR2 LQKENI. The V end lost 5 bases, the J end lost 6 bases, and 12 bases lay between the germline ends. CDR3: CASSEDRRDTQYF. The CDR3 nucleotides are TGTGCCAGCTCAGAAGACCGACGGGATACGCAGTATTTT.

This clonotype was counted at least ten times. V is TRBV20-1 and J is TRBJ1-5, with D possibly being TRBD1 (5 bases). CDR3 length equals 13 residues. The V end lost 6 bases, the J end lost 3 bases, and 12 bases lay between the germline ends. Looked up from germline, CDR1 is DFQATT and CDR2 is SNEGSKA (reference sequence). Here the CDR3 reads CSATGTNNQPQHF. The CDR3 nucleotides read TGCAGTGCAACCGGGACCAACAATCAGCCCCAGCATTTT.

This chain uses TRBV7-9 with TRBJ2-1; tentatively, D is TRBD2 (6 bases). Per the germline V gene, CDR1 is SEHNR and CDR2 is FQNEAQ (reference sequence). The CDR3 has 12 amino acids. V lost 10 bases and J 7 bases, leaving 14 bases between the germline ends. The CDR3 nucleotides are TGTGCCACGGCGGGGCATTTTAATGAGCAGTTCTTC. This sequence encodes CATAGHFNEQFF.

This clonotype has a handful of counts. The rearrangement uses TRBV27 and TRBJ2-7; D remains unclear. The CDR3 runs to 13 residues. V dropped 8 bases and J dropped 2 bases, with 13 bases sitting between them. CDR1 and CDR2 (germline): MNHEY, SMNVEV (reference sequence). The CDR3 DNA reads as TGTGCCAGCCCCAGGAACCCTACCTACGAGCAGTACTTC. Translating it yields CASPRNPTYEQYF.

This clonotype has at least ten counts. The V and J genes are TRBV20-1 and TRBJ2-3, with D uncertain. This CDR3 region has 12 residues. Germline values: CDR1 DFQATT, CDR2 SNEGSKA (reference sequence). The V end was cut by 6 bases, the J end by 6 bases, with 13 bases between. CDR3 protein: CSAQDPPDTQYF. Here the CDR3 DNA reads TGCAGTGCCCAGGACCCCCCGGATACGCAGTATTTT.

This clonotype was found many times. The V call is TRBV12-3 or TRBV12-4, the J call TRBJ2-7; D may correspond to TRBD1 or TRBD2 (5 bases each). Trimming left V 1 base short and J 3 bases short, with 16 bases between. The CDR3 runs 16 residues. CDR3 amino acids: CASSLGSRDPNYEQYF. The CDR3 DNA is TGTGCCAGCAGTTTAGGCAGCAGGGACCCTAACTACGAGCAGTACTTC.

This clonotype has a count of ten or more. The J gene is TRBJ2-7, the V gene TRBV5-1; 14 nucleotides agree with TRBD2. The germline gives CDR1 SGHRS, CDR2 YFSETQ. There are 15 residues in the CDR3. Trimming cost V 4 bases and J 6 bases; bases outside gene matches: 6. The CDR3: CASSPGLAGVSEQYF. The CDR3 bases are TGCGCCAGCAGCCCGGGACTAGCGGGAGTATCCGAGCAGTACTTC.